The 26 T cell receptor beta chains given below trace back to one sample, sequenced in a study of shared clonotypes between healthy human individuals. Selected positively for CCR7 and CD45RO-negative, naive CD8 cells excluded terminally differentiated effector memory CD45RA+ cells. The method was immunoSEQ multiplex PCR; TCRdb's version includes in-frame clones alone and lacks a portion of them. The sample consists of around 1.9 million clones, 80% to 95% of them appearing once. Sequenced material: naive CD8+ T cells from PBMCs. These receptors all stem from a young man in good health. Some clones in this sample may be carry-over from other donors' samples.

This chain joins TRBV7-8 and TRBJ2-7; 8 positions agree with TRBD2. This CDR3 spans 15 amino acids. V lost 8 bases and J lost 2; bases outside the gene matches: 11. Germline V gene data show CDR1 as SGHVS and CDR2 as FQNEAQ. CDR3 nucleotide sequence: TGTGCCAGCCTACTACCGAGTAGCGGGACCTACGAGCAGTACTTC. Its translation is CASLLPSSGTYEQYF. The whole variable domain, remainder taken from reference TRBV7-8 and TRBJ2-7, is GAGVSQSPRYKVAKRGQDVALRCDPISGHVSLFWYQQALGQGPEFLTYFQNEAQLDKSGLPSDRFFAERPEGSVSTLKIQRTQQEDSAVYLCASLLPSSGTYEQYFGPGTRLTVT.

As for this clone: At the DNA level, this CDR3 is encoded by other sequences in the same sample as well. This rearrangement joins TRBV9 to TRBJ2-7, with a tentative D call TRBD1 (6 bases). From germline, CDR1 is SGDLS and CDR2 YYNGEE. The CDR3 consists of 14 residues. V lost 2 bases, J lost 0 bases, and 9 bases lay in between. The CDR3 here is CASSVAQGSYEQYF. CDR3 DNA: TGTGCCAGCAGCGTTGCACAGGGCTCCTACGAGCAGTACTTC.

The V and J genes are TRBV7-9 and TRBJ1-2; D may be TRBD1 (5 bases). With 2 bases removed from V and 0 bases from J, the gap between germline ends came to 10 bases. The CDR3 spans 15 residues. The germline V gene encodes CDR1 SEHNR and CDR2 FQNEAQ (reference sequence). CDR3 in amino acids: CASSLQGSPNYGYTF. The CDR3 DNA reads as TGTGCCAGCAGCTTACAGGGAAGTCCTAACTATGGCTACACCTTC. The full variable domain, its missing parts supplied by reference TRBV7-9 and TRBJ1-2, is DTGVSQNPRHKITKRGQNVTFRCDPISEHNRLYWYRQTLGQGPEFLTYFQNEAQLEKSRLLSDRFSAERPKGSFSTLEIQRTEQGDSAMYLCASSLQGSPNYGYTFGSGTRLTVV.

The rearrangement uses TRBV5-3 and TRBJ2-4; a weak D match, TRBD2 (6 bases). TRBV5-3 has ORF status, its function being uncertain. The CDR3 is 17 amino acids. V was pared by 3 bases and J by 2 bases, with 18 bases between. CDR3 coding DNA: TGTGCCAGAAGCTGGGAGGTCCCTCCCCTTTCCAAAAACATTCAGTACTTC. This encodes CARSWEVPPLSKNIQYF.

The chain is built from TRBV7-6 and TRBJ2-3, with 10 bases lining up with TRBD2. Germline V CDR1 and CDR2: SGHVS, FNYEAQ. The CDR3 runs to 18 residues. The junction had 7 bases not matched to a gene; V was cut back by 1 base and J by 0 bases. CDR3: CASSLVSSGSPSTDTQYF. The CDR3 nucleotides are TGTGCCAGCAGCTTAGTGTCTAGCGGGAGCCCAAGCACAGATACGCAGTATTTT. Full variable domain (missing parts from reference TRBV7-6 and TRBJ2-3): GAGVSQSPRYKVTKRGQDVALRCDPISGHVSLYWYRQALGQGPEFLTYFNYEAQQDKSGLPNDRFSAERPEGSISTLTIQRTEQRDSAMYRCASSLVSSGSPSTDTQYFGPGTRLTVL.

The rearrangement joins TRBV11-3 to TRBJ2-1; 8 nucleotides match TRBD2. J gave up 0 bases and V 4 bases, and 2 bases lay outside the gene matches. The germline gives CDR1 SGHNT, CDR2 YENEEA. The CDR3 is made up of 15 amino acids. The CDR3 nucleotides read TGTGCCAGCAGCTACAGCGGGAGCTCCTACAATGAGCAGTTCTTC. Encoded protein: CASSYSGSSYNEQFF.

The chain joins TRBV4-2 to TRBJ2-1, with a possible D match to TRBD2 (5 bases). Germline assignment: CDR1 LGHNA and CDR2 YNFKEQ. The CDR3 has 15 amino acids. The germline V and J ends were trimmed by 4 bases and 8 bases, with 18 bases remaining between them. DNA of the CDR3: TGTGCCAGCAGCCCCCTTCGCGGGTTCTTCGATGAGCAGTTCTTC. Its protein is CASSPLRGFFDEQFF.

This clone was counted only a few times. The chain has TRBV2 and TRBJ1-1; no firm D call. Between the trimmed V and J ends, which lost 6 bases and 3 bases, there was a span of 11 bases. Per germline, CDR1 SNHLY and CDR2 FYNNEI. This CDR3 contains 13 residues. CDR3 sequence (DNA): TGTGCCAGCAGAGGACCCGAGGACACTGAAGCTTTCTTT. Its protein is CASRGPEDTEAFF.

The J gene is TRBJ2-1, the V gene TRBV19; 8 bases align to TRBD2. CDR1 and CDR2 (germline): LNHDA, SQIVND (reference sequence). The CDR3 is 15 residues long. Germline trimming cut 3 bases from V and 6 bases from J; bases unmatched to any gene: 7. DNA of the CDR3: TGTGCCAGTAGTATTACGCCGGGAGGGGTCAATGAGCAGTTCTTC. Its translation: CASSITPGGVNEQFF.

The rearrangement uses TRBV7-9 and TRBJ1-2; 8 bases are shared with TRBD1. After removal of 5 bases from V and 4 bases from J, the junction contained 12 bases not matched to a gene. CDR1 and CDR2 from the germline V gene are SEHNR and FQNEAQ (reference sequence). The length of the CDR3 is 16 residues. The CDR3, as DNA: TGTGCCAGCAGCCCTGCAGGGGGCCCCTCCCTCTATGGCTACACCTTC. This codes for CASSPAGGPSLYGYTF.

The CDR3: CASSLMGDTQYF. The DNA of the CDR3 is TGTGCCAGCAGCTTAATGGGGGATACGCAGTATTTT. This rearrangement joins TRBV7-9 to TRBJ2-3; D uncertain. Trimming stripped 2 bases from V and 6 bases from J, with 6 bases between. The V gene's germline CDR1 is SEHNR and CDR2 FQNEAQ (reference sequence). The CDR3 totals 12 residues.

The CDR3 coding sequence is TGTGCCAGCAGCGTAGCGGGGACACTCACTGAAGCTTTCTTT. This translates into CASSVAGTLTEAFF. This chain joins TRBV9 and TRBJ1-1; a weak D match, TRBD1 (6 bases). Germline V gene sequence: CDR1 SGDLS, CDR2 YYNGEE. Trimming stripped 0 bases from V and 4 bases from J, with 10 bases between. The CDR3 is 14 residues long. Variable domain in full (rest from reference TRBV9 and TRBJ1-1): DSGVTQTPKHLITATGQRVTLRCSPRSGDLSVYWYQQSLDQGLQFLIQYYNGEERAKGNILERFSAQQFPDLHSELNLSSLELGDSALYFCASSVAGTLTEAFFGQGTRLTVV.

On this clone: Other nucleotide sequences from this sample produce the same CDR3. The chain links TRBV6-5 to TRBJ2-1; possible D gene TRBD1, 6 bases. This CDR3 has 14 residues. Germline-derived CDR1 and CDR2 are MNHEY and SVGAGI. Trimming stripped 3 bases from V and 6 bases from J, with 12 bases between. CDR3 bases: TGTGCCAGCAGTTATCAGGGGCCCGGCAATGAGCAGTTCTTC. Protein: CASSYQGPGNEQFF.

On this clone: This same CDR3 is encoded by further DNA sequences in the sample. The rearrangement joins TRBV27 to TRBJ1-3; D is perhaps TRBD1 (5 bases). There are 15 residues in the CDR3. The V and J ends lost 3 bases and 0 bases respectively, with 9 bases between them. Germline V gene data show CDR1 as MNHEY and CDR2 as SMNVEV (reference sequence). The CDR3 loop reads CASSFGRGSGNTIYF. In nucleotides, the CDR3 is TGTGCCAGCAGTTTCGGGAGGGGCTCTGGAAACACCATATATTTT.

This rearrangement joins TRBV25-1 to TRBJ1-2, with 8 bases identical to TRBD1. The V segment lost 4 bases and the J segment 10 bases; nucleotides outside the gene matches: 11. Germline CDR1 reads MGHDK; CDR2 reads SYGVNS. The CDR3 length is 14 residues. The CDR3 DNA reads TGTGCCAGCAGTGGTTTCTCAGGACAGGGATTCTACACCTTC. Protein product: CASSGFSGQGFYTF.

The chain combines TRBV27 with TRBJ2-2; D unresolved. From germline, CDR1 is MNHEY and CDR2 SMNVEV (reference sequence). The CDR3 has 17 amino acids. Deletions cut 5 bases from V and 4 bases from J, with 20 bases between. CDR3 DNA sequence: TGTGCCAGCAGTCCCCCGGGCCTCGCACGAGGCACCGGGGAGCTGTTTTTT. The encoded protein is CASSPPGLARGTGELFF.

The CDR3: CASSSGWGNEQYF. DNA of the CDR3: TGTGCCAGCAGTTCGGGATGGGGGAACGAGCAGTACTTC. The chain employs TRBV28 and TRBJ2-7, with D perhaps TRBD1 or TRBD2 (5 bases each). Per the germline V gene, CDR1 is MDHEN and CDR2 is SYDVKM. V lost 4 bases and J lost 5, with 12 bases in between. This CDR3 spans 13 amino acids.

This clone was observed once. The rearrangement uses TRBV7-9 and TRBJ2-7; 8 nucleotides line up with TRBD1. The CDR3 sequence is 13 residues long. Germline loops: CDR1 SEHNR, CDR2 FQNEAQ (reference sequence). V trimming: 5 bases; J trimming: 10 bases; junction bases outside the gene matches: 10. The CDR3 region is CASSPRDRKEQYF. The CDR3 DNA is TGTGCCAGCAGCCCCCGGGACAGGAAAGAACAGTACTTC.

The chain employs TRBV4-1 and TRBJ2-2; D gene uncertain. The CDR3 runs 13 residues. V gave up 3 bases and J gave up 8 bases, with 10 bases separating them. Germline CDR1 reads MGHRA; CDR2 reads YSYEKL. CDR3 sequence: CASSQVGSGELFF. CDR3 sequence (DNA): TGCGCCAGCAGCCAGGTGGGATCTGGGGAGCTGTTTTTT.

The V and J genes are TRBV9 and TRBJ2-2, with TRBD1 as a possible D gene (5 bases). The V and J ends lost 0 bases and 0 bases respectively, with 9 bases between them. This CDR3 region has 16 residues. Germline V lookup: CDR1 SGDLS, CDR2 YYNGEE. CDR3 DNA: TGTGCCAGCAGCGTAGAGGGGCGATCGAACACCGGGGAGCTGTTTTTT. It codes for CASSVEGRSNTGELFF. The whole variable domain, filled in from reference TRBV9 and TRBJ2-2, reads DSGVTQTPKHLITATGQRVTLRCSPRSGDLSVYWYQQSLDQGLQFLIQYYNGEERAKGNILERFSAQQFPDLHSELNLSSLELGDSALYFCASSVEGRSNTGELFFGEGSRLTVL.

The V gene is TRBV4-3, the J gene TRBJ2-7; the D gene could be TRBD1 or TRBD2 (6 bases each). Germline V gene sequence: CDR1 LGHNA, CDR2 YSLEER. The CDR3 is 15 amino acids. Between the trimmed V and J ends, which lost 1 base and 5 bases, there was a span of 15 bases. The CDR3 is CASSQGGAPGHEQYF. In nucleotides, the CDR3 is TGCGCCAGCAGCCAAGGGGGGGCCCCGGGACACGAGCAGTACTTC.

The gene calls are TRBV7-6 and TRBJ2-7, with no clear D. Trimming removed 5 bases from V and 2 bases from J, with 16 bases in between. There are 15 residues in the CDR3. CDR1 is SGHVS, CDR2 FNYEAQ, per germline. CDR3 in amino acids: CASSPGTSLAYEQYF. In nucleotides, the CDR3 is TGTGCCAGCAGCCCCGGTACTTCTCTAGCCTACGAGCAGTACTTC.

CDR3: CASSVSSGGSYEQYF. The CDR3 nucleotides read TGTGCCAGCAGCGTATCTAGCGGGGGCTCCTACGAGCAGTACTTC. This sequence joins TRBV9 and TRBJ2-7, with 10 positions matching TRBD2. This CDR3 spans 15 amino acids. The germline CDR1 and CDR2 sequences are SGDLS and YYNGEE. The V gene end was trimmed by 1 base and the J gene end by 0 bases; junction bases not matched to a gene: 1. The full variable domain, in which reference TRBV9 and TRBJ2-7 provide the parts outside the CDR3, is DSGVTQTPKHLITATGQRVTLRCSPRSGDLSVYWYQQSLDQGLQFLIQYYNGEERAKGNILERFSAQQFPDLHSELNLSSLELGDSALYFCASSVSSGGSYEQYFGPGTRLTVT.

V usage is TRBV27 and J usage is TRBJ1-5, with TRBD1 matching 11 bases. The CDR3 runs to 15 residues. The germline V gene has CDR1 MNHEY and CDR2 SMNVEV (reference sequence). The V and J ends lost 2 bases and 8 bases, in that order; junction bases with no gene match: 5. In nucleotides, the CDR3 is TGTGCCAGCAGTTTAGGGACAGGGGGGTTTGAGCCCCAGCATTTT. Residues: CASSLGTGGFEPQHF.

The rearrangement links TRBV7-9 to TRBJ2-5, with D possibly matching TRBD1 (7 bases). The germline V gene encodes CDR1 SEHNR and CDR2 FQNEAQ (reference sequence). This CDR3 has 15 residues. V was trimmed by 4 bases and J by 2 bases, leaving 14 bases between them. This CDR3 is CASSYRGTDQETQYF. The CDR3 DNA sequence: TGTGCCAGCAGCTACCGGGGGACAGATCAAGAGACCCAGTACTTC.

The rearrangement joins TRBV21-1 to TRBJ2-2; the D call in the table, TRBD2, was not verified against the DNA. TRBV21-1 is recorded as a pseudogene. This CDR3 comprises 18 residues. This CDR3 reads CASSKYGGNPRDTGELFF. Here the CDR3 DNA reads TGTGCCAGCAGCAAATACGGCGGAAACCCTCGGGACACCGGGGAGCTGTTTTTT.